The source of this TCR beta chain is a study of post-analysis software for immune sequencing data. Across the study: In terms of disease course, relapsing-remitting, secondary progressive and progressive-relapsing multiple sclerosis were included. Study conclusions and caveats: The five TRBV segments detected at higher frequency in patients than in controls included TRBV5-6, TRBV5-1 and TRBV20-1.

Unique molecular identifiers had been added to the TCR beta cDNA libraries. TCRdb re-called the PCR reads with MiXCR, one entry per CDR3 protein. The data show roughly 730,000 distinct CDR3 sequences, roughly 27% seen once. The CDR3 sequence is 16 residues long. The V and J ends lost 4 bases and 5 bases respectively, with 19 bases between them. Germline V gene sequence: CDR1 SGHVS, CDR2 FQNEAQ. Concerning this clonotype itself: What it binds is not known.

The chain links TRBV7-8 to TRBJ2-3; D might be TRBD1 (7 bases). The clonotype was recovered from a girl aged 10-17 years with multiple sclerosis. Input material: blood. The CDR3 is CASSSWRAGGRDTQYF. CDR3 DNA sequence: TGTGCCAGCAGCTCCTGGAGGGCAGGGGGTCGAGATACGCAGTATTTT.